The clone carrying this TCR beta chain showed up just once. The source of the sample is a study of shared T cell receptors in the human thymus. Clones were read by immunoSEQ multiplex PCR, and TCRdb kept only the in-frame ones, dropping some. The table has about 710,000 clones, more than 70% seen once; the top ten hold about 0.0094%. V was pared by 1 base and J by 6 bases, with 6 bases of the junction left unmatched. The CDR3 sequence is 15 residues long. The germline CDR1 and CDR2 sequences are LGHNA and YSLEER. These data were also reused for a study on human thymus T cells.

The chain combines TRBV4-3 with TRBJ2-1, with TRBD2 identical over 7 bases. The clonotype was recovered from a boy under two years old with a congenital heart defect. The sample comprised thymocytes. The CDR3 DNA sequence: TGCGCCAGCAGCCAAGGACTAGCTTTTATCAATGAGCAGTTCTTC. Its protein product is CASSQGLAFINEQFF.